The TCR beta chain under discussion was sequenced for a study of blood T cell repertoires in COVID-19. Libraries were prepared by immunoSEQ multiplex PCR; TCRdb keeps only in-frame clonotypes and omits some of them. The repertoire consists of about 260,000 clones, with approximately 86% occurring once and the leading ten covering 3.6%. Germline V gene data show CDR1 as MDHEN and CDR2 as SYDVKM. The CDR3 has 14 residues. The V and J ends lost 6 bases and 1 base respectively, with 12 bases between them. This receptor was obtained from a man younger than 35 with active or convalescent COVID-19. J is TRBJ2-5 and V is TRBV28, with TRBD2 as a possible D gene (5 bases). Sequenced sample: peripheral blood. The CDR3 DNA reads as TGTGCCAGCAGCTCGGGGATCCTCCAAGAGACCCAGTACTTC. Protein sequence: CASSSGILQETQYF. Together with reference TRBV28 and TRBJ2-5, the CDR3 gives the full variable domain: DVKVTQSSRYLVKRTGEKVFLECVQDMDHENMFWYRQDPGLGLRLIYFSYDVKMKEKGDIPEGYSVSREKKERFSLILESASTNQTSMYLCASSSGILQETQYFGPGTRLLVL.